The clone carrying this T cell receptor (beta chain) has ten or more counts. Antigen: not known. Described time point: newly diagnosed GD, antithyroid drugs for less than 3 months. PBMCs were the source of the RNA used for TCR sequencing. This record comes from a study of regulatory T cells in long-lasting Graves disease. Study-level findings and limits: With a small sample size, accuracy may have been reduced.

V lost 2 bases to trimming and J lost 0 bases; unmatched junction nucleotides: 7. Germline CDR1 is SNHLY and CDR2 is FYNNEI. The CDR3 is 18 residues long. Construction of the TCR beta libraries employed iRepertoire HTBI primers in conjunction with Arm-PCR of CDR3 regions. One entry per CDR3 protein, called by TCRdb with MiXCR from the multiplex PCR reads. The sample has 350,000 to 450,000 distinct CDR3 sequences; roughly 12% are singletons. This sample also appeared in a second study, on T cells in Graves' hyperthyroidism and ophthalmopathy. This second report adds: Before onset, by a median of approximately 5.9 months, the model predicted ophthalmopathy.

The specimen was peripheral blood mononuclear cells (PBMCs), collected at new diagnosis, from a patient treated with antithyroid drugs. The rearrangement links TRBV2 to TRBJ1-6, with 7 bases that match TRBD1. This sequence was found in a woman aged 18-29 years with Graves disease. In DNA, the CDR3 is TGTGCCAGCAGTGAATTCGGGACAGAGAGCTCCTATAATTCACCCCTCCACTTT. Amino acids: CASSEFGTESSYNSPLHF.